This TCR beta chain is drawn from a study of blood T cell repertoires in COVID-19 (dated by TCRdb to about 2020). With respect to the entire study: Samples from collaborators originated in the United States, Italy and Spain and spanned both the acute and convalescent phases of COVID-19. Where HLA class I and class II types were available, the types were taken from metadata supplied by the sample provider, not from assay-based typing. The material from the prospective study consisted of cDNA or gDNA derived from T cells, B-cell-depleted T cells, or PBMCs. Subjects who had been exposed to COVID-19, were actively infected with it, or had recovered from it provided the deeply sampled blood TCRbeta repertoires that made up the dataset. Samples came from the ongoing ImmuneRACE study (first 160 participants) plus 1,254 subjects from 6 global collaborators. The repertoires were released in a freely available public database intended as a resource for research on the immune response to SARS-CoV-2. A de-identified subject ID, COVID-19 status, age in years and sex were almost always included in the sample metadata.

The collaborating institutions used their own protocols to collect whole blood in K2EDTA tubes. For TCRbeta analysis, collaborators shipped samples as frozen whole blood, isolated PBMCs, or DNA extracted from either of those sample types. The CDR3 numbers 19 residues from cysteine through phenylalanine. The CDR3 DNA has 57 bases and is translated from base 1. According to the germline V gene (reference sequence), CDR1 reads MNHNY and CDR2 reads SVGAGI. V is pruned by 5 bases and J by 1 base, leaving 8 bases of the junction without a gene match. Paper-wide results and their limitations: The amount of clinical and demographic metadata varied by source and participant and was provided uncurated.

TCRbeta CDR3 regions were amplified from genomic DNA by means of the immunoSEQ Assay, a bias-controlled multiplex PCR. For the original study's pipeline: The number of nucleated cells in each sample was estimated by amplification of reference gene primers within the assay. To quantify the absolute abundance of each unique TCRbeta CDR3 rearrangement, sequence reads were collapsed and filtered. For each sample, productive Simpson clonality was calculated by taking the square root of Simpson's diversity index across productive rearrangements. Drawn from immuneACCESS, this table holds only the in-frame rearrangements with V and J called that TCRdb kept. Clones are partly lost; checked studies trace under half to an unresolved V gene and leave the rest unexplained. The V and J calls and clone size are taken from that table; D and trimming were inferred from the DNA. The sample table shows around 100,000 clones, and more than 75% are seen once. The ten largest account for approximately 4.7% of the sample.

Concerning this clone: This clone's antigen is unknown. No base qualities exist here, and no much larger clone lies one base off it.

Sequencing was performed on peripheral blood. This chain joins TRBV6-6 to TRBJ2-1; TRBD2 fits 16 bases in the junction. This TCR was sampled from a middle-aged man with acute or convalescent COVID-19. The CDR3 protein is CASSPPGLAGGLSYNEQFF. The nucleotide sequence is TGTGCCAGCAGTCCACCGGGACTAGCGGGGGGGCTTTCCTACAATGAGCAGTTCTTC.